This TCR beta chain was sequenced in a study of T-cell memory formation after mild COVID-19. The germline CDR1 and CDR2 sequences are PRHDT and FYEKMQ (reference sequence). Deletions cut 5 bases from V and 1 base from J, with 17 bases between. There are 16 residues in the CDR3. With regard to this clonotype: Its antigen remains unidentified.

Study-wide results and caveats: Contracting CD8+ clones were enriched in EMRA, CD4+ mainly in CM and EM. Clones contracting over day 15 to 85 were CD4/CD8 balanced, with later expanders leaning CD4+.

From the 5' RACE reads, TCRdb called clonotypes with MiXCR, one entry per CDR3 protein. This sample has nearly 110,000 distinct CDR3 sequences; 12% occur once, and the top ten carry around 30%. The sequenced sample was PBMCs or a T cell subset sorted from them (not recorded which). The chain joins TRBV13 to TRBJ2-5, with a tentative D call TRBD1 (5 bases). This TCR came from an adult woman who had mild COVID-19 (a few samples of this study predate the infection). Cell type and time point are not known. CDR3 DNA sequence: TGTGCCAGCAGCCTCGGACCCCTAGGGGCCCAAGAGACCCAGTACTTC. Encoded protein: CASSLGPLGAQETQYF. Supplemented by reference TRBV13 and TRBJ2-5, the full variable domain reads AAGVIQSPRHLIKEKRETATLKCYPIPRHDTVYWYQQGPGQDPQFLISFYEKMQSDKGSIPDRFSAQQFSDYHSELNMSSLELGDSALYFCASSLGPLGAQETQYFGPGTRLLVL.